These 19 T cell receptor beta chains were all obtained from the same sample, sequenced in a study of CD8 T cells in Susac syndrome. RNA totalling roughly 0.45 to 1 ug underwent reverse transcription with random hexamers. TCRdb re-called the immunoSEQ multiplex PCR reads through MiXCR, storing one row per CDR3 protein. The sample lists fewer than 85,000 distinct CDR3 sequences, approximately 94% occurring once. Specimen: CD8+ T cells from PBMCs. These receptors all stem from a human donor with Susac syndrome.

This clonotype was counted a few times. V is TRBV12-3 or TRBV12-4 and J is TRBJ1-5; a possible D gene is TRBD1 (6 bases). V was clipped by 2 bases and J by 5 bases, with 10 bases between them. The CDR3 contains 14 residues. The CDR3 sequence is CASSLPGADQPQHF. DNA for the CDR3: TGTGCCAGCAGTTTACCGGGGGCAGATCAGCCCCAGCATTTT.

The V gene is TRBV7-9, the J gene TRBJ2-1, with 10 bases fitting TRBD1. The V segment lost 2 bases and the J segment 8 bases; nucleotides outside the gene matches: 15. The germline V gene has CDR1 SEHNR and CDR2 FQNEAQ (reference sequence). The CDR3 length is 18 residues. This chain's CDR3 is CASSLKGVGTGDRDEQFF. CDR3 nucleotides: TGTGCCAGCAGCTTAAAAGGGGTGGGGACAGGGGATCGTGATGAGCAGTTCTTC.

The chain carries TRBV6-5 and TRBJ2-5; maybe TRBD1 (6 bases). V shed 5 bases and J shed 5 bases, with 12 bases lying between them. CDR3 length equals 13 residues. Germline CDR1 and CDR2: MNHEY and SVGAGI. CDR3 sequence (DNA): TGTGCCAGCAGTACCCACAGGGACGAGACCCAGTACTTC. This codes for CASSTHRDETQYF.

J is TRBJ1-4 and V is TRBV7-9; unclear D gene. This CDR3 spans 13 amino acids. Looked up from germline, CDR1 is SEHNR and CDR2 is FQNEAQ (reference sequence). V was pared by 7 bases and J by 2 bases, with 8 bases between. CDR3 region: CASTSLTNEKLFF. The CDR3 bases are TGTGCCAGCACCTCGTTGACTAATGAAAAACTGTTTTTT. The full variable domain, in which reference TRBV7-9 and TRBJ1-4 provide the parts outside the CDR3, is DTGVSQNPRHKITKRGQNVTFRCDPISEHNRLYWYRQTLGQGPEFLTYFQNEAQLEKSRLLSDRFSAERPKGSFSTLEIQRTEQGDSAMYLCASTSLTNEKLFFGSGTQLSVL.

About this clonotype itself: Mismatch with germline at one junction end may stem from a read error. The rearrangement joins TRBV4-1 to TRBJ2-7; 7 bases align to TRBD1. CDR1 MGHRA and CDR2 YSYEKL come from the germline V gene. CDR3 size: 15 residues. The CDR3 coding sequence is TGCGCCAGCAGTCAAGGGGGCGGTACGGCCTACGAGCAGTACTTC. It codes for CASSQGGGTAYEQYF.

This clonotype showed up just a few times. The J gene is TRBJ2-7, the V gene TRBV7-9; possibly TRBD2 for D (6 bases). Germline assignment: CDR1 SEHNR and CDR2 FQNEAQ (reference sequence). The V end lost 5 bases, the J end lost 4 bases, and 12 bases lay between the germline ends. The CDR3 contains 13 residues. Here the CDR3 reads CASSPGGGYEQYF. In DNA, the CDR3 is TGTGCCAGCAGCCCCGGGGGAGGATACGAGCAGTACTTC.

The J gene is TRBJ1-4, the V gene TRBV9; 7 nucleotides match TRBD1. CDR3 length: 16 residues. CDR1 is SGDLS, CDR2 YYNGEE, per germline. V shed 0 bases and J 0 bases; nucleotides not matched to a gene: 2. CDR3 region: CASSVGGTATNEKLFF. The DNA for the CDR3 is TGTGCCAGCAGCGTAGGCGGGACAGCAACTAATGAAAAACTGTTTTTT.

The chain has TRBV24-1 and TRBJ1-2; 8 bases align to TRBD1. The V and J ends lost 6 bases and 2 bases, in that order; junction bases with no gene match: 1. CDR3 length equals 13 residues. CDR1 and CDR2 from the germline V gene are KGHDR and SFDVKD. The CDR3, as DNA: TGTGCCACCAGTTACAGGGGGAACTATGGCTACACCTTC. Translating gives CATSYRGNYGYTF.

This chain joins TRBV9 and TRBJ2-1; 9 bases are shared with TRBD2. The CDR3 sequence is 14 residues long. Per the germline V gene, CDR1 is SGDLS and CDR2 is YYNGEE. The V segment lost 3 bases and the J segment 7 bases; nucleotides outside the gene matches: 5. The DNA for the CDR3 is TGTGCCAGCAGCGGAAGCGGGGGGCTAAATGAGCAGTTCTTC. Its protein is CASSGSGGLNEQFF.

The V gene is TRBV12-5, the J gene TRBJ2-1; 11 nucleotides match TRBD2. Germline-derived CDR1 and CDR2 are LGHNT and FRNRAP. With V trimmed by 3 bases and J by 0 bases, 7 bases remained unmatched. The CDR3 has 18 residues. The CDR3 bases are TGTGCTAGTGGTTTCCCCGCTAGCGGGGGGAGCTCCTACAATGAGCAGTTCTTC. Protein sequence: CASGFPASGGSSYNEQFF.

This clonotype turned up a few times. The CDR3 region is CASRSGRDEQFF. In DNA form, the CDR3 reads TGCGCCAGCAGATCTGGGCGGGATGAGCAGTTCTTC. The chain combines TRBV5-1 with TRBJ2-1; tentative D call: TRBD2 (5 bases). Looked up from germline, CDR1 is SGHRS and CDR2 is YFSETQ. This CDR3 spans 12 amino acids. V was cut by 5 bases and J by 8 bases, with 11 bases left in between. The full variable domain, with the rest looked up from reference TRBV5-1 and TRBJ2-1, is KAGVTQTPRYLIKTRGQQVTLSCSPISGHRSVSWYQQTPGQGLQFLFEYFSETQRNKGNFPGRFSGRQFSNSRSEMNVSTLELGDSALYLCASRSGRDEQFFGPGTRLTVL.

The rearrangement joins TRBV27 to TRBJ1-2; no definite D call. The CDR3 sequence is 13 residues long. Germline lookup yields CDR1 MNHEY and CDR2 SMNVEV (reference sequence). V was clipped by 0 bases and J by 4 bases, with 6 bases between them. The CDR3 protein is CASSLSRIYGYTF. CDR3 in DNA: TGTGCCAGCAGTTTATCGAGGATCTATGGCTACACCTTC.

The chain couples TRBV4-3 to TRBJ2-1; unclear D gene. The V end was cut by 0 bases, the J end by 7 bases, with 22 bases between. The CDR3 runs to 18 residues. CDR1 is LGHNA and CDR2 is YSLEER in the germline V gene. CDR3 loop: CASSQDMIATQSGNEQFF. The CDR3 DNA reads TGCGCCAGCAGCCAAGATATGATAGCAACGCAGAGTGGGAATGAGCAGTTCTTC.

The rearrangement links TRBV7-9 to TRBJ1-2; D is unresolved. The V end lost 7 bases, the J end lost 8 bases, and 14 bases lay between the germline ends. The CDR3 totals 12 residues. In germline, CDR1 is SEHNR, CDR2 FQNEAQ (reference sequence). DNA for the CDR3: TGTGCCAGCATTAATAGCGACAAGGGCTACACCTTC. This codes for CASINSDKGYTF.

This clonotype was seen only once. The genes are TRBV20-1 and TRBJ1-5; D unclear. Germline CDR1 and CDR2: DFQATT and SNEGSKA (reference sequence). This CDR3 spans 12 amino acids. V gave up 1 base and J gave up 4 bases, with 5 bases separating them. In DNA, the CDR3 is TGCAGTGCTAGAGTCAGGAATCAGCCCCAGCATTTT. Protein product: CSARVRNQPQHF.

This chain's CDR3 is CASSHPLAGVHEQFF. The DNA of the CDR3 is TGCGCCAGCAGCCATCCACTAGCGGGGGTACATGAGCAGTTCTTC. The V and J genes are TRBV4-3 and TRBJ2-1, with 11 bases fitting TRBD2. In germline, CDR1 is LGHNA, CDR2 YSLEER. The CDR3 has 15 amino acids. Trimming at V came to 3 bases and at J to 8 bases, leaving 6 bases not matched to a gene.

The chain has TRBV5-6 and TRBJ2-2; D not resolved. CDR1 is SGHDT and CDR2 is YYEEEE in the germline V gene. V was trimmed by 0 bases and J by 6 bases, leaving 9 bases between them. CDR3 length: 14 residues. This CDR3 reads CASSLEMVPGELFF. Here the CDR3 DNA reads TGTGCCAGCAGCTTGGAAATGGTCCCCGGGGAGCTGTTTTTT.

This rearrangement joins TRBV29-1 to TRBJ1-1; D unclear. The CDR3 has 12 amino acids. Trimming took 4 bases from V and 0 from J, leaving 6 bases between them. Germline V gene lookup returns CDR1 SQVTM and CDR2 ANQGSEA. The CDR3, as DNA: TGCAGCGTTGGAGGGTTGAACACTGAAGCTTTCTTT. Protein product: CSVGGLNTEAFF.

The chain employs TRBV7-2 and TRBJ1-2; tentatively, D is TRBD1 (6 bases). The germline gives CDR1 SGHTA, CDR2 FQGNSA. The length of the CDR3 is 14 residues. The germline V and J ends were trimmed by 7 bases and 5 bases, with 17 bases remaining between them. This chain's CDR3 is CASKESGQWYGYTF. CDR3 bases: TGTGCCAGCAAAGAAAGTGGACAGTGGTATGGCTACACCTTC.